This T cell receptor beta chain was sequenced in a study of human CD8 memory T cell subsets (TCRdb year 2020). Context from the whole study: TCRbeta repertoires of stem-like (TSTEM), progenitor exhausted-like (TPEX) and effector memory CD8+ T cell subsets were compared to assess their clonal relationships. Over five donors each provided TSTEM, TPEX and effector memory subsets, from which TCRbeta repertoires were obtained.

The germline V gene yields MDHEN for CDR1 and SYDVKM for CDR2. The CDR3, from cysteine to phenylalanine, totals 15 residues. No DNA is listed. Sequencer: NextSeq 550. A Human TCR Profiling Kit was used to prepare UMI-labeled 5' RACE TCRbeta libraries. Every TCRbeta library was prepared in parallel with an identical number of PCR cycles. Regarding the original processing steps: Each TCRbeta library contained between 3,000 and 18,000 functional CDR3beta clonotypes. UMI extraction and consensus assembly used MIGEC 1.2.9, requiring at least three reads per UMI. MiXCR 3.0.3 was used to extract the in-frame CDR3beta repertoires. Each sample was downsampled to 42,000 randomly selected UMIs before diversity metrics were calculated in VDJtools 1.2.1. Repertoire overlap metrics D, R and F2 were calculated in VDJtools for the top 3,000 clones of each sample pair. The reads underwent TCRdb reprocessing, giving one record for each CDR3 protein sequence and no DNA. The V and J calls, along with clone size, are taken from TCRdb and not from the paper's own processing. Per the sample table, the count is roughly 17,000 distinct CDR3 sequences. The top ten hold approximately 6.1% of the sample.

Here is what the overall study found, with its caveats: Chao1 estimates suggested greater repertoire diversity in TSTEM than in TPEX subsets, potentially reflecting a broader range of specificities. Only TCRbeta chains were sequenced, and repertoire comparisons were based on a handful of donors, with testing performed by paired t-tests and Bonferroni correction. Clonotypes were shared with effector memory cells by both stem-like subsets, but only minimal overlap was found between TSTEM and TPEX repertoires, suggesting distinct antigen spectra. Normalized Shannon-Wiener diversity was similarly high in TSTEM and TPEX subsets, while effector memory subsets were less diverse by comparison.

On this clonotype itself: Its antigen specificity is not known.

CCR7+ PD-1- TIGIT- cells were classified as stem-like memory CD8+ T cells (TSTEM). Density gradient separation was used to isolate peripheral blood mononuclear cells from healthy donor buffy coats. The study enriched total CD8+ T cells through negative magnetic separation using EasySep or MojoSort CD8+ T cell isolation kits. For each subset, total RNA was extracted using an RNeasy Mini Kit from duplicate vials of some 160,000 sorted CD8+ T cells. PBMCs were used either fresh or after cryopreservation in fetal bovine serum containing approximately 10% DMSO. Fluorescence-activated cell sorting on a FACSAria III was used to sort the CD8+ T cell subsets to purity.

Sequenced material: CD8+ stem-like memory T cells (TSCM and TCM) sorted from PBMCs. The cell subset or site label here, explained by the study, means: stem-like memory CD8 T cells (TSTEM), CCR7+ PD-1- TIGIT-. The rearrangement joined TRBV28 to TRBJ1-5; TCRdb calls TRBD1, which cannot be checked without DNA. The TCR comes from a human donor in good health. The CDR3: CASSSGQNSNQPQHF.